Listed below are T cell receptor beta chains from one sample, sequenced in a study of early T cells in non-severe SARS-CoV-2 infection. TCRdb fed the 5' RACE reads into MiXCR, producing one record per CDR3 protein. The repertoire holds over 55,000 distinct CDR3 sequences, with under 10% as singletons. Material for sequencing was whole blood. The receptors originated from an adult who was a healthcare worker with PCR-confirmed SARS-CoV-2 infection or an uninfected control (not recorded which). Both conserved end residues are part of each CDR3. A D gene is named only where the DNA matches it firmly. Not all rows give a size; the values are once, few, many and, for expanded clones, a class.

TRBV6-5	many	.	TRBJ2-7	CASSFHTEGEQYF	TGTGCCAGCAGTTTTCATACGGAGGGCGAGCAGTACTTC
TRBV7-9	many	.	TRBJ1-5	CASSFWQGGSFSNQPQHF	TGTGCCAGCAGCTTCTGGCAGGGCGGGAGTTTTAGCAATCAGCCCCAGCATTTT
TRBV12-5	.	.	TRBJ1-2	CASGLVPSYGYTF	TGTGCTAGTGGTTTGGTACCTTCCTATGGCTACACCTTC
TRBV9	.	.	TRBJ2-2	CASSTRSTGELFF	TGTGCCAGCAGCACTCGGAGCACCGGGGAGCTGTTTTTT
TRBV20-1	.	TRBD1	TRBJ2-7	CSAPGQGPYEQSF	TGCAGTGCTCCGGGACAGGGTCCCTACGAGCAGTCCTTC
TRBV7-9	many	TRBD2	TRBJ2-7	CASSLRLAGSSYEQYF	TGTGCCAGCAGCTTAAGACTAGCGGGGTCGTCGTACGAGCAGTACTTC
TRBV5-1	many	.	TRBJ1-1	CASSLGVGEAEAFF	TGCGCCAGCAGCTTGGGGGTCGGGGAGGCTGAAGCTTTCTTT
TRBV6-6	.	TRBD1	TRBJ1-2	CASREQGIYYGYTF	TGTGCCAGCAGGGAACAGGGGATTTACTATGGCTACACCTTC
TRBV28	.	.	TRBJ1-1	CASRDTPSTEAFF	TGTGCCAGCAGGGACACTCCTAGCACTGAAGCTTTCTTT
TRBV20-1	many	.	TRBJ1-2	CSARVEGRLSYGYTF	TGCAGTGCTAGAGTAGAGGGGAGGCTTTCCTATGGCTACACCTTC
TRBV7-2	.	.	TRBJ1-5	CASSSLWGLEQPQHF	TGTGCCAGCAGCTCTTTGTGGGGGTTAGAACAGCCCCAGCATTTT
TRBV29-1	many	.	TRBJ1-3	CSVAASSGNTIYF	TGCAGCGTTGCGGCTAGCTCTGGAAACACCATATATTTT
TRBV11-2	.	.	TRBJ2-3	CASSLVGGGTDTQYF	TGTGCCAGCAGCTTAGTAGGGGGGGGCACAGATACGCAGTATTTT
TRBV6-6	many	TRBD2	TRBJ2-1	CASRLAVPRSYNEQFF	TGTGCCAGCAGGCTAGCGGTCCCTAGATCCTACAATGAGCAGTTCTTC
TRBV20-1	many	.	TRBJ2-7	CSARGLGRGTPYYEQYF	TGCAGTGCTAGAGGATTGGGTAGGGGGACGCCTTACTACGAGCAGTACTTC
TRBV7-3	many	.	TRBJ2-1	CASSLTRTGYNEQFF	TGTGCCAGCAGCTTAACGCGTACGGGATACAATGAGCAGTTCTTC
TRBV9	many	.	TRBJ2-2	CASSPTSTSTGELFF	TGTGCCAGCAGCCCCACTAGCACCTCCACCGGGGAGCTGTTTTTT
TRBV6-2/TRBV6-3	few	TRBD2	TRBJ2-1	CASRRKAGAHEQFF	TGTGCCAGCAGAAGGAAAGCGGGAGCCCATGAGCAGTTCTTC
TRBV7-2	many	TRBD2	TRBJ2-5	CASSLLAGQETQYF	TGTGCCAGCAGCCTACTAGCGGGACAAGAGACCCAGTACTTC
TRBV9	.	.	TRBJ1-2	CASSSWGSGYTF	TGTGCCAGCAGCTCTTGGGGAAGTGGCTACACCTTC
TRBV12-3/TRBV12-4	.	.	TRBJ2-4	CASSLMPNQNIQYF	TGTGCCAGCAGTTTAATGCCCAATCAGAACATTCAGTACTTC
TRBV4-1	many	TRBD1	TRBJ2-1	CASSQESGGGGINEQFF	TGCGCCAGCAGCCAAGAATCAGGGGGCGGTGGCATCAATGAGCAGTTCTTC
TRBV4-2	many	.	TRBJ2-1	CASSPIVTYNEQFF	TGTGCCAGCAGCCCGATAGTTACCTACAATGAGCAGTTCTTC
TRBV18	many	.	TRBJ1-6	CASRWTDYNSPLHF	TGTGCCAGCCGATGGACGGATTATAATTCACCCCTCCACTTT
TRBV28	many	.	TRBJ2-1	CASRSGTTYYNEQFF	TGTGCCAGCCGCTCCGGGACCACCTATTACAATGAGCAGTTCTTC
TRBV12-3/TRBV12-4	many	.	TRBJ1-1	CASSLRGGAEAFF	TGTGCCAGCAGTTTAAGGGGGGGCGCCGAAGCTTTCTTT
TRBV19	many	.	TRBJ1-2	CASGNRIYGYTF	TGTGCCAGTGGGAACAGGATCTATGGCTACACCTTC
TRBV7-3	many	.	TRBJ1-1	CASSRGAGNTEAFF	TGTGCCAGCAGCCGCGGGGCAGGGAACACTGAAGCTTTCTTT
TRBV18	many	TRBD2	TRBJ2-7	CASSPGLLSYEQYF	TGTGCCAGCTCACCGGGACTACTTTCCTACGAGCAGTACTTC
TRBV5-5	.	.	TRBJ2-3	CASSLRATTSTDTQYF	TGTGCCAGCAGCTTGAGAGCTACCACGAGCACAGATACGCAGTATTTT
TRBV3-1	many	TRBD2	TRBJ2-7	CASSQASGRAYF	TGTGCCAGCAGCCAAGCTAGCGGGAGAGCTTACTTC
TRBV11-2	few	.	TRBJ1-1	CASSPTNTEAFF	TGTGCCAGCAGCCCTACGAACACTGAAGCTTTCTTT
TRBV3-1	.	.	TRBJ1-1	CASSQRRDTEAFF	TGTGCCAGCAGCCAACGCCGGGACACTGAAGCTTTCTTT
TRBV20-1	many	.	TRBJ1-3	CSVKPPNSGNTIYF	TGCAGTGTCAAACCCCCCAACTCTGGAAACACCATATATTTT
TRBV10-3	.	.	TRBJ2-1	CAISAYNEQFF	TGTGCCATCAGTGCATACAATGAGCAGTTCTTC
TRBV4-3	many	.	TRBJ2-1	CASSQDFGTTYNEQFF	TGCGCCAGCAGCCAAGATTTCGGGACCACCTACAATGAGCAGTTCTTC
TRBV7-9	many	.	TRBJ2-3	CASSLEGATDTQYF	TGTGCCAGCAGCTTGGAGGGAGCCACAGATACGCAGTATTTT
TRBV24-1	few	.	TRBJ2-1	CATSGVSGLSYNEQFF	TGTGCCACCAGTGGGGTCAGCGGACTCTCCTACAATGAGCAGTTCTTC
TRBV19	many	TRBD2	TRBJ2-1	CASMRLAGAHEQFF	TGTGCCAGTATGAGGCTAGCGGGAGCACATGAGCAGTTCTTC
TRBV7-2	many	.	TRBJ1-1	CASSLGTGMNTEAFF	TGTGCCAGCAGCTTAGGAACAGGAATGAACACTGAAGCTTTCTTT
TRBV20-1	many	.	TRBJ1-1	CSARESWLNTEAFF	TGCAGTGCTAGAGAATCTTGGCTGAACACTGAAGCTTTCTTT
TRBV10-1	many	TRBD1	TRBJ2-7	CASSEDRINYEQYF	TGCGCCAGCAGCGAGGACAGGATTAACTACGAGCAGTACTTC
TRBV10-3	.	.	TRBJ1-1	CAIRGGRDEAFF	TGTGCCATCAGAGGGGGGCGGGATGAAGCTTTCTTT
TRBV12-3/TRBV12-4	many	.	TRBJ2-1	CASSRGQDPFWGSNEQFF	TGTGCCAGCAGCCGCGGACAAGACCCCTTTTGGGGGAGTAATGAGCAGTTCTTC
TRBV18	few	TRBD1	TRBJ2-2	CASSPGQGRTGELFF	TGTGCCAGCTCACCAGGACAGGGGCGCACCGGGGAGCTGTTTTTT
TRBV7-8	.	TRBD1	TRBJ1-3	CASSSGTGGHLSGNTIYF	TGTGCCAGCAGCTCCGGGACAGGGGGTCACCTATCTGGAAACACCATATATTTT
TRBV7-8	many	.	TRBJ2-7	CASRNFGGHEQYF	TGTGCCAGCAGAAATTTCGGGGGACACGAGCAGTACTTC
TRBV19	many	.	TRBJ2-2	CASHGTSANTGELFF	TGTGCCAGCCACGGCACCTCCGCGAACACCGGGGAGCTGTTTTTT
TRBV7-6	few	TRBD2	TRBJ2-1	CASSLVGLVGGNEQFF	TGTGCCAGCAGCTTAGTTGGACTAGTGGGGGGGAATGAGCAGTTCTTC
TRBV20-1	many	.	TRBJ1-5	CSAGGQSNQPQHF	TGCAGTGCCGGAGGACAGAGTAATCAGCCCCAGCATTTT
TRBV6-1	.	.	TRBJ1-2	CASSPTWGAKGYTF	TGTGCCAGCAGTCCCACTTGGGGGGCGAAGGGCTACACCTTC
TRBV6-2/TRBV6-3	.	TRBD2	TRBJ2-4	CASTPASGSGNIQYF	TGTGCCAGCACCCCGGCTAGCGGGAGCGGAAACATTCAGTACTTC
TRBV12-3/TRBV12-4	many	TRBD2	TRBJ2-1	CASSLASGRHLGYEQFF	TGTGCCAGCAGTTTGGCTAGCGGGAGGCACCTGGGGTATGAGCAGTTCTTC
TRBV27	many	TRBD2	TRBJ2-7	CASSLSAGVEEQYF	TGTGCCAGCAGTTTATCAGCGGGAGTAGAGGAGCAGTACTTC
TRBV4-2	many	.	TRBJ2-7	CASSQDLLTEQYF	TGTGCCAGCAGCCAAGATTTGCTAACCGAGCAGTACTTC
TRBV7-9	.	TRBD2	TRBJ2-7	CASSALGWEGSYEQYF	TGTGCCAGCAGCGCCCTGGGGTGGGAGGGCTCCTACGAGCAGTACTTC
TRBV11-2	many	.	TRBJ2-7	CASSLLLTEAYEQYF	TGTGCCAGCAGCCTCCTCCTTACGGAAGCCTACGAGCAGTACTTC